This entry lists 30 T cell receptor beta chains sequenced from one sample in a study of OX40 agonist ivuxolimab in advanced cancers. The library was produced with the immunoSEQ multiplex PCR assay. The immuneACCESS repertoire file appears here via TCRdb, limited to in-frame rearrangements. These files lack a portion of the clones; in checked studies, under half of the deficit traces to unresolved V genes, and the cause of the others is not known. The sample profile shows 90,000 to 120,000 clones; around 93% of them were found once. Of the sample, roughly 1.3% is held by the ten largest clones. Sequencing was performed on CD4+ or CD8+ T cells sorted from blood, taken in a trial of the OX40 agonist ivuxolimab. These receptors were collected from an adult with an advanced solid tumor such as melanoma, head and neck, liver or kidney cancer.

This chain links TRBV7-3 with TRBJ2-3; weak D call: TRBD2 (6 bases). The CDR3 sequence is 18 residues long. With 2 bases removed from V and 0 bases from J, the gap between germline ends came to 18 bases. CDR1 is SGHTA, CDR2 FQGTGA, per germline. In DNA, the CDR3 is TGTGCCAGCAGCTTACGGTCTGGAGCGGGCACTAGCACAGATACGCAGTATTTT. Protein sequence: CASSLRSGAGTSTDTQYF.

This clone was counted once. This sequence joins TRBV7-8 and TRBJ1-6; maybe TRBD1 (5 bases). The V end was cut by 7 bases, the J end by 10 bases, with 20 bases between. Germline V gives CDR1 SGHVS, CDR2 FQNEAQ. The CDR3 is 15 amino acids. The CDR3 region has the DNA TGTGCCAGCACCCTCCTGACCTTGACAGTATCACCCCTCCACTTT. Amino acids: CASTLLTLTVSPLHF.

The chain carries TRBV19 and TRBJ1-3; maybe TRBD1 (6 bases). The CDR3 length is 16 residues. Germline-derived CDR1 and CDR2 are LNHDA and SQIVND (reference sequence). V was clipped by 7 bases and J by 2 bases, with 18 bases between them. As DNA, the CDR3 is TGTGCCAGTACCATCGTCGGGGGGCCCGCTGGAAACACCATATATTTT. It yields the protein CASTIVGGPAGNTIYF.

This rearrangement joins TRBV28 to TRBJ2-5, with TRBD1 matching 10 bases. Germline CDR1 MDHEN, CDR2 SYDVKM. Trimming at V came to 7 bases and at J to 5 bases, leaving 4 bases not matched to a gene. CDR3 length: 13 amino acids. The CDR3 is CASTTGGRETQYF. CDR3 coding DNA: TGTGCCAGCACGACAGGGGGCAGGGAGACCCAGTACTTC.

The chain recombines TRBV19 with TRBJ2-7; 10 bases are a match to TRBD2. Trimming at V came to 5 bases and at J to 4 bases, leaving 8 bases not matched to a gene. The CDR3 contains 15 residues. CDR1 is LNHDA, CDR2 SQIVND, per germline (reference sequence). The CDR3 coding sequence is TGTGCCAGTAGTGCCCGGACTAGCGGAGGATACGAGCAGTACTTC. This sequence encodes CASSARTSGGYEQYF.

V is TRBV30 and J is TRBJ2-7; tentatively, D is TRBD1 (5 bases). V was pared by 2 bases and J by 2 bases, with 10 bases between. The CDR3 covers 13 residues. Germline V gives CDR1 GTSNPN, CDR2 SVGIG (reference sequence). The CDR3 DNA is TGTGCCTGGAGTAGGGGTCCTACCTACGAGCAGTACTTC. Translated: CAWSRGPTYEQYF.

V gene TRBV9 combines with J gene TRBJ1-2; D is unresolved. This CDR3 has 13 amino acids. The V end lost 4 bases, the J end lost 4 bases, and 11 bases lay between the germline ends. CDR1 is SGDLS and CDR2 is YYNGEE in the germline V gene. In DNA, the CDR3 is TGTGCCAGCAGCCAGAGTTTTAGCTATGGCTACACCTTC. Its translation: CASSQSFSYGYTF.

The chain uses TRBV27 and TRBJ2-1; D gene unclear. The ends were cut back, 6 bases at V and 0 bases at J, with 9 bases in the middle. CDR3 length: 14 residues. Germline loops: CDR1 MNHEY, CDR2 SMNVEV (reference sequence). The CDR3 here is CASREDFSYNEQFF. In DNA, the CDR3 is TGTGCCAGCAGGGAAGATTTCTCCTACAATGAGCAGTTCTTC.

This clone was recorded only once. The CDR3 region is CASSLGLNYGYTF. CDR3 coding DNA: TGTGCCAGCAGCCTAGGACTCAACTATGGCTACACCTTC. The chain combines TRBV14 with TRBJ1-2, with D unclear. Looked up from germline, CDR1 is SGHDN and CDR2 is FVKESK. The CDR3 covers 13 residues. Trimming left V 4 bases short and J 2 bases short, with 8 bases between.

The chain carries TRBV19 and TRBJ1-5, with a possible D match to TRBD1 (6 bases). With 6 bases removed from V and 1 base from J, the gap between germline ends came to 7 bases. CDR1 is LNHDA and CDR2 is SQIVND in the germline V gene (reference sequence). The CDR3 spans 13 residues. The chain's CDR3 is CASRQGSNQPQHF. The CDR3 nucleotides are TGTGCCAGTAGGCAGGGGAGCAATCAGCCCCAGCATTTT.

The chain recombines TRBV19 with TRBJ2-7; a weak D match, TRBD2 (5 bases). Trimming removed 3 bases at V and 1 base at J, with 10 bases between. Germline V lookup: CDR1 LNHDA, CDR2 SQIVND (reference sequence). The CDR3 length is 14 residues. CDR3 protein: CASSILTGSYEQYF. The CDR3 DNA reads TGTGCCAGTAGTATTCTGACGGGATCCTACGAGCAGTACTTC.

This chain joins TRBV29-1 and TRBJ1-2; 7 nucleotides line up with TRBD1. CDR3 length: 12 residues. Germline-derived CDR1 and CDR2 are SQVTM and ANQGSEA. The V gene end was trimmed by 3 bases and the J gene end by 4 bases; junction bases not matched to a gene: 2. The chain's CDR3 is CSVDAGGYGYTF. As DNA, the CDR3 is TGCAGCGTTGACGCAGGGGGCTATGGCTACACCTTC.

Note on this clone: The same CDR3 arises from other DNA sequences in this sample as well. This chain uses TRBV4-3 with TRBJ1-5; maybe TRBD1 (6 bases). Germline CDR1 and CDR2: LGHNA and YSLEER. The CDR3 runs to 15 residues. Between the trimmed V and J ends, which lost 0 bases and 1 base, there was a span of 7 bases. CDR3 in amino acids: CASSQDRGSNQPQHF. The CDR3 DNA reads TGCGCCAGCAGCCAAGATAGGGGGAGCAATCAGCCCCAGCATTTT.

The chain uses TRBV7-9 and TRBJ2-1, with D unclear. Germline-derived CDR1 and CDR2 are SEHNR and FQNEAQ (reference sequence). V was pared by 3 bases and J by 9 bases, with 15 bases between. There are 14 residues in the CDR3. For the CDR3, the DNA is TGTGCCAGCAGCTTCGCCGACTCCGTTGGTGAGCAGTTCTTC. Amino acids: CASSFADSVGEQFF.

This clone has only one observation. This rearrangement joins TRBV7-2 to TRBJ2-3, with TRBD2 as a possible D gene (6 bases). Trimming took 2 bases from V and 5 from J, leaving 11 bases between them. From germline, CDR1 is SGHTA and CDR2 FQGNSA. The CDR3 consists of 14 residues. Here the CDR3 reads CASSLSLALDTQYF. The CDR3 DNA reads TGTGCCAGCAGCTTATCGCTAGCGCTAGATACGCAGTATTTT.

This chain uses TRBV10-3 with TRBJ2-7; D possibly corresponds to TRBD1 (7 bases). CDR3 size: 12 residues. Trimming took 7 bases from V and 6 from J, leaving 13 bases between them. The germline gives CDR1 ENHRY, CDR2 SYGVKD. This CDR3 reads CAIMAGGGEQYF. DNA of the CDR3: TGTGCCATCATGGCAGGGGGAGGCGAGCAGTACTTC.

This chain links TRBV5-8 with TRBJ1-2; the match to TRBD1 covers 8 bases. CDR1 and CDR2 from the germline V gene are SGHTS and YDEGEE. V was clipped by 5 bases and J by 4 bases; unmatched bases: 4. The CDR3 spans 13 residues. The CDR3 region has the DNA TGTGCCAGCAGTGGTGGGACAGGCTATGGCTACACCTTC. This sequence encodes CASSGGTGYGYTF.

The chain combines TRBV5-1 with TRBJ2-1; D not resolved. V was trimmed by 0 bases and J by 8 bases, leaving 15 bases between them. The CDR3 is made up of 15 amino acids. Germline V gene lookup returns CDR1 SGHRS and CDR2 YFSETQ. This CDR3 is CASSLGREARDEQFF. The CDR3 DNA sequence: TGCGCCAGCAGCTTGGGACGAGAAGCTCGGGATGAGCAGTTCTTC.

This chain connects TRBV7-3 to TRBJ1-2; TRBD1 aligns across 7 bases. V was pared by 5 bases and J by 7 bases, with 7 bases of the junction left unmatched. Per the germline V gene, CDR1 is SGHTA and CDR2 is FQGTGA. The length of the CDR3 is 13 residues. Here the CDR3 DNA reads TGTGCCAGCAGCCTGACCGGACAGGCTGGCTACACCTTC. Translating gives CASSLTGQAGYTF.

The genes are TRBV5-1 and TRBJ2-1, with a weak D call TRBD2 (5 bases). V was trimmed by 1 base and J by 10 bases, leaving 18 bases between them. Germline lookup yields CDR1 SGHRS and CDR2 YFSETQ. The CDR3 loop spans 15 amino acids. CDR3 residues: CASSLLTGSYEEQFF. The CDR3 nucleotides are TGCGCCAGCAGCTTGCTTACGGGAAGCTACGAAGAGCAGTTCTTC.

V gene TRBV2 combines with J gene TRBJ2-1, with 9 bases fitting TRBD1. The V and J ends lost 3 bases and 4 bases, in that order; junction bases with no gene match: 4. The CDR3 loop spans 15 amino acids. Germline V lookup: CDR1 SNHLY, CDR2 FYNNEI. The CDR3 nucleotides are TGTGCCAGCAGTGAGTTAGACAGGGGGTACAATGAGCAGTTCTTC. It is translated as CASSELDRGYNEQFF.

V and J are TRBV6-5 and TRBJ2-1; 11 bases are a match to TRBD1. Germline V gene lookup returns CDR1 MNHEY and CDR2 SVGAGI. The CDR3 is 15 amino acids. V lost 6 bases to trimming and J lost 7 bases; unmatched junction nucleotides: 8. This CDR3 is CASSHRDRGLNEQFF. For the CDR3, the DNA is TGTGCCAGCAGCCACCGGGACAGGGGGTTGAATGAGCAGTTCTTC.

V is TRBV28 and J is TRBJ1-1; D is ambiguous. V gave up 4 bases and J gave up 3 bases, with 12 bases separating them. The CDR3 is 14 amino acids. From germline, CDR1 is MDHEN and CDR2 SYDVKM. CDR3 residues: CASSYLSGDTEAFF. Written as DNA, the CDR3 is TGTGCCAGCAGTTACCTCAGCGGGGACACTGAAGCTTTCTTT.

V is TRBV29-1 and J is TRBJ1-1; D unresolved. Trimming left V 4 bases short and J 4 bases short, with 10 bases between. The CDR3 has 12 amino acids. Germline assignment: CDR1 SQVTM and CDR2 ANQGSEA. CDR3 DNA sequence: TGCAGCGTTGTTAAGGATTTCACTGAAGCTTTCTTT. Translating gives CSVVKDFTEAFF.

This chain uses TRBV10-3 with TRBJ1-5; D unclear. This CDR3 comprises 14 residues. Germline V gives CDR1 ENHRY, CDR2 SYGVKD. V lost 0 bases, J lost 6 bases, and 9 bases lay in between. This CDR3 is CAISESPGSQPQHF. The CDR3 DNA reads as TGTGCCATCAGTGAGTCGCCGGGGAGTCAGCCCCAGCATTTT.

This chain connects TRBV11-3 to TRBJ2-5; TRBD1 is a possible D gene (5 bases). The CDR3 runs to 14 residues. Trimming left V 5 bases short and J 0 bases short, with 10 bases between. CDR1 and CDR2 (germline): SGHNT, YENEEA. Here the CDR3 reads CASSRPRDQETQYF. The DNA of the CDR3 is TGTGCCAGCAGCCGTCCCAGGGACCAAGAGACCCAGTACTTC.

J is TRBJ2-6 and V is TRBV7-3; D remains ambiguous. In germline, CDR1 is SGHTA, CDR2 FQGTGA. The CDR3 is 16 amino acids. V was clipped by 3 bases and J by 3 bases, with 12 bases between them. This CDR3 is CASSFQGFYGANVLTF. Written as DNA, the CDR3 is TGTGCCAGCAGCTTCCAAGGTTTTTATGGGGCCAACGTCCTGACTTTC.

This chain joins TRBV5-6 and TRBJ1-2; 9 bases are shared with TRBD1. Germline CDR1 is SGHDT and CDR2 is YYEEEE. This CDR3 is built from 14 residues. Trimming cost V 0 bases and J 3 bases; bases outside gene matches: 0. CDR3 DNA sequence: TGTGCCAGCAGCTTGGGGGACAGGGACTATGGCTACACCTTC. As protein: CASSLGDRDYGYTF.

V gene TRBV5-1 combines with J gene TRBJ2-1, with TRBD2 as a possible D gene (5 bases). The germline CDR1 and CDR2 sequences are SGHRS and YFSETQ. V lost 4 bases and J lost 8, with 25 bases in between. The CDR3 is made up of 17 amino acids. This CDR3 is CASSVSMTTLFLDEQFF. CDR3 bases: TGCGCCAGCAGCGTTTCAATGACTACCCTTTTTTTGGATGAGCAGTTCTTC.

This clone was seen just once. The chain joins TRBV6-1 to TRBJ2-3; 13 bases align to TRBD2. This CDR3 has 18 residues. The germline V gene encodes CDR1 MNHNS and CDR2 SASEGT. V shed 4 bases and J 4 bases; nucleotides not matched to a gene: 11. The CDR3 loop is CASSGTSGRESPPDTQYF. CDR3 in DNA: TGTGCCAGCAGTGGGACTAGCGGGAGAGAAAGTCCGCCAGATACGCAGTATTTT.